This T cell receptor beta chain derives from a study of T-cell memory formation after mild COVID-19. 5'RACE, which relied on constant-segment primers, yielded TCR alpha and TCR beta cDNA libraries carrying sample barcodes and UMIs. Using its own MiXCR run on the 5' RACE reads, TCRdb lists one record per CDR3 protein. There are around 160,000 distinct CDR3 sequences in the sample; about 9.9% occur only once, and roughly 3.8% lies in the top ten. The CDR3 totals 18 residues. Germline CDR1 and CDR2: SGHTA and FQGNSA. V was pared by 2 bases and J by 3 bases, with 9 bases of the junction left unmatched. Study-wide results and limits: A balance of CD4 and CD8 characterized clones contracting day 15 to 85, whereas later expanders leaned CD4+. SARS-CoV-2 specificity was not confirmed for second-wave clones peaking on day 37.

With respect to this clonotype: Its cognate antigen is unknown.

Sequenced sample: PBMCs or a T cell subset sorted from them (not recorded which). This sequence joins TRBV7-2 and TRBJ2-3, with 12 bases identical to TRBD2. The clonotype comes from a man in his late teens or twenties who had mild COVID-19 (a few samples of this study predate the infection). Cell type and time point are not known. As DNA, the CDR3 is TGTGCCAGCAGCTTACAACTCCTAGCGGGGGGGAATACAGATACGCAGTATTTT. Its protein is CASSLQLLAGGNTDTQYF.